These T cell receptor beta chains were read from a single sample in a study of human T cells and chemical hapten exposure. In TCRdb, the RACE reads were re-called with MiXCR into one record per CDR3 protein. This table holds about 350,000 distinct CDR3 sequences, 5.5% found once. Sequenced material: whole blood, taken in connection with sensitization to the hapten diphenylcyclopropenone (DPC). The receptors here all came from a woman between 18 and 30 years old with alopecia areata. Some clones in this sample may be carry-over from other donors' samples. Each CDR3 is given with its conserved first and last residue.

j_gene,v_gene,CDR3aa
TRBJ2-3,TRBV6-5,CASKDIGGTNTQYF
TRBJ1-6,TRBV6-6,CASTGQRLYNSPLHF
TRBJ2-3,TRBV9,CASSVAGGRTDTQYF
TRBJ2-1,TRBV27,CASSPGGPYEQFF
TRBJ1-5,TRBV7-9,CASSSDSWNQPQHF
TRBJ2-3,TRBV20-1,CSARLEFTDTQYF
TRBJ1-2,TRBV7-8,CASSLLGQIYGYTF
TRBJ2-7,TRBV2,CASSEGIVASYEQYF
TRBJ2-3,TRBV9,CASSSERGSTDTQYF
TRBJ2-6,TRBV7-2,CASSLVGSDGANVLTF
TRBJ1-5,TRBV7-2,CASSQNSNQPQHF
TRBJ1-1,TRBV11-2,CASGGSTEAFF
TRBJ1-2,TRBV28,CASNPGQRRSYGYTF
TRBJ2-2,TRBV4-2,CASSQVTNTGELFF
TRBJ2-3,TRBV12-3/TRBV12-4,CASSLIGLGTDTQYF
TRBJ2-4,TRBV14,CASSQEELPLGTEKNIQYF
TRBJ2-3,TRBV20-1,CSAPVAGGVADTQYF
TRBJ1-2,TRBV12-3/TRBV12-4,CASSLTGTQYTF
TRBJ1-4,TRBV6-6,CASSYMGWAQMEKLFF
TRBJ1-1,TRBV7-9,CASSDVEGGTEAFF
TRBJ2-4,TRBV28,CASSSPDLQRAKNIQYF
TRBJ2-7,TRBV12-5,CASYEGGLSYEQYF
TRBJ1-1,TRBV18,CASSPRSQAVMNTEAFF
TRBJ1-5,TRBV12-3/TRBV12-4,CASSLFRGNQPQHF
TRBJ2-3,TRBV7-8,CASSLTGTGATQYF
TRBJ1-6,TRBV12-3/TRBV12-4,CASTLGKGWNSPLHF
TRBJ2-3,TRBV2,CASSELVGGDTQYF
TRBJ2-7,TRBV5-1,CASRLRGEQYF
TRBJ1-6,TRBV6-1,CASSIRAENSPLHF
TRBJ1-3,TRBV10-3,CAHQGDSGNTIYF
TRBJ2-7,TRBV20-1,CSPEGQGYEQYF